A selection of T cell receptor beta chains follows, all from one sample in a study of blood T cell repertoires in COVID-19. The table came from immunoSEQ multiplex PCR; TCRdb's copy has only in-frame clones and leaves some out. The data hold roughly 200,000 clones, with about nine tenths observed a single time. Sequenced material: PBMCs or T cells enriched from blood (not recorded which). The origin of the receptors is a woman between 40 and 50 years old with acute COVID-19. Both conserved end residues are part of each CDR3. The D gene is left open where the match is weak. Expanded clones get a size class; other rows say once, few or many, or leave the size out.

d_gene	abundance	v_gene	j_gene	CDR3nt	CDR3aa
NA	NA	TRBV2	TRBJ2-3	TGTGCCAGCAGTGAAGCACCCCCCAGCGTGTTT	CASSEAPPSVF
TRBD1	NA	TRBV3-1/TRBV3-2	TRBJ1-6	TGTGCCAGCAGCCAAGTCCGGACAGGGAACTATAATTCACCCCTCCACTTT	CASSQVRTGNYNSPLHF
TRBD1	NA	TRBV10-3	TRBJ2-3	TGTGCCATCAGTGAACCCTCACAGGGGCTTAGCACAGATACGCAGTATTTT	CAISEPSQGLSTDTQYF
TRBD1	NA	TRBV12-3/TRBV12-4	TRBJ1-1	TGTGCCAGCAGTCCGAGACAGGGGTTTGAAGCTTTCTTT	CASSPRQGFEAFF
NA	once	TRBV6-5	TRBJ1-2	TGTGCCAGCAAATCGGACAGAGACCCTAACTATGGCTACACCTTC	CASKSDRDPNYGYTF
TRBD1	few	TRBV30	TRBJ1-3	TGTGCCTGGAACAGGGGCTCTGGAAACACCATATATTTT	CAWNRGSGNTIYF
NA	few	TRBV9	TRBJ1-4	TGTGCCAGCAGCGGAGGGACAAGTCTTAATGAAAAACTGTTTTTT	CASSGGTSLNEKLFF
NA	NA	TRBV4-1	TRBJ1-3	TGCGCCAGCAGCCGCGGAGGGGTTGTGTTGAGAGGAAACACCATATATTTT	CASSRGGVVLRGNTIYF
TRBD1	NA	TRBV5-6	TRBJ2-5	TGTGCCAGCAGGGCTACAGGGGGCCTAGAGACCCAGTACTTC	CASRATGGLETQYF
NA	NA	TRBV5-1	TRBJ2-3	TGCGCCAGCAGCTTGGACGCTAGCGTCAACACCAGGGCGCAGTATTTT	CASSLDASVNTRAQYF
NA	few	TRBV19	TRBJ1-5	TGTGCCAGTACCAGAGGCGGTGATCAGCCCCAGCATTTT	CASTRGGDQPQHF
NA	NA	TRBV9	TRBJ1-1	TGTGCCAGCACCATGTACCCGGGGGGAATGAACACTGAAGCTTTCTTT	CASTMYPGGMNTEAFF
NA	NA	TRBV7-9	TRBJ2-7	TGTGCCAGCAGCTTAGGGTACAGCTACGAGCAGTACTTC	CASSLGYSYEQYF
NA	NA	TRBV5-1	TRBJ2-6	TGCGCCAGCAGTCAGGTAGGCAGGGTCCCTTCTGGGGCCAACGTCCTGACTTTC	CASSQVGRVPSGANVLTF
NA	NA	TRBV12-3/TRBV12-4	TRBJ1-1	TGTGCCAGCAGCGGGATGCTAAACACTGAAGCTTTCTTT	CASSGMLNTEAFF
NA	NA	TRBV3-1/TRBV3-2	TRBJ1-5	TGTGCCAGCAGCCCGGACATACAGAGCAATCAGCCCCAGCATTTT	CASSPDIQSNQPQHF
NA	NA	TRBV12-3/TRBV12-4	TRBJ1-5	TGTGCCAGCAGAGAAGCGATCGATCAGCCCCAGCATTTT	CASREAIDQPQHF
NA	NA	TRBV29-1	TRBJ1-3	TGCAGCGTTGTCAATGGGCCGGGAAACACCATATATTTT	CSVVNGPGNTIYF
NA	NA	TRBV5-1	TRBJ2-3	TGCGCCAGCAGCTTGGGGGGCAGGGTGCAAGATACGCAGTATTTT	CASSLGGRVQDTQYF
TRBD1	NA	TRBV6-1	TRBJ1-2	TGTGCCAGCAGTGAAGGAGAGACAGGGGTCTATGGCTACACCTTC	CASSEGETGVYGYTF
TRBD1	NA	TRBV9	TRBJ2-5	TGTGCCAGCAGCACCCACAGGGGCGTCCAAGAGACCCAGTACTTC	CASSTHRGVQETQYF
TRBD1	NA	TRBV9	TRBJ1-2	TGTGCCAGCAGCGGGGACAGGGAATCTGGCTACACCTTC	CASSGDRESGYTF
TRBD1	NA	TRBV27	TRBJ2-1	TGTGCCAGCAGTTTATTGGTCCGGACAGGGAGCTCCTACAATGAGCAGTTCTTC	CASSLLVRTGSSYNEQFF
NA	NA	TRBV9	TRBJ2-1	TGTGCCAGCAGCATACAACAGAGCTCCTACAATGAGCAGTTCTTC	CASSIQQSSYNEQFF
TRBD1	NA	TRBV3-1/TRBV3-2	TRBJ1-6	TGTGCCAGCAGCCAAGCTGCCGGGACAGGGAGGTCACCCCTCCACTTT	CASSQAAGTGRSPLHF
NA	NA	TRBV5-5	TRBJ1-1	TGTGCCAGCAGCTTGGAGGGGTCGACGTCCACTGAAGCTTTCTTT	CASSLEGSTSTEAFF
TRBD2	NA	TRBV7-3	TRBJ2-1	TGTGCCAGCAGCTTAATCGTGCCTAGCGGGGTGAGTGAGCAGTTCTTC	CASSLIVPSGVSEQFF
TRBD1	NA	TRBV7-9	TRBJ1-1	TGTGCCAGCAGCTTGGGACAGAGTGAAGCTTTCTTT	CASSLGQSEAFF
NA	NA	TRBV27	TRBJ1-1	TGTGCCAGCAGTTTATCAGGGGGGGCTCGGCGAGCTTTCTTT	CASSLSGGARRAFF
TRBD1	NA	TRBV5-1	TRBJ1-1	TGCGCCAGCAGCCGGGGACAGGGCAGCGCCAAGACGAACACTGAAGCTTTCTTT	CASSRGQGSAKTNTEAFF
TRBD2	many	TRBV7-9	TRBJ2-7	TGTGCCAGCAGCACAGGACTAGCGGGGGCCCACGAGCAGTACTTC	CASSTGLAGAHEQYF